Shown below are 29 T cell receptor beta chains from a single sample sequenced in a study of T cell responses to AZD1222 COVID-19 vaccine (dated by TCRdb to 2020 to 2022). The intended sense of this specimen's time point label: baseline before first vaccination. The library was made by the immunoSEQ multiplex PCR assay. TCRdb took over this immuneACCESS table, retaining in-frame rearrangements with V and J assigned. Such tables are incomplete; in checked studies, under half of the missing clones stem from an unresolved V gene, and the remainder is unexplained. Counted in this sample were some 50,000 clones; about four fifths of them appeared once. Roughly a quarter of the sample belongs to the ten largest clones. Here the sequenced sample was peripheral blood, taken on day 0 of AZD1222 vaccination. These receptors were obtained from an adult in good health.

This clone was seen a few times. The V and J genes are TRBV5-6 and TRBJ1-6; D remains ambiguous. This CDR3 is 15 amino acids long. V lost 5 bases and J lost 7, with 16 bases in between. Per the germline V gene, CDR1 is SGHDT and CDR2 is YYEEEE. The CDR3 DNA follows: TGTGCCAGCAGTTTATTCCGGGGTAACAATTCACCCCTCCACTTT. This gives the protein CASSLFRGNNSPLHF.

The chain employs TRBV29-1 and TRBJ2-7; a weak D match, TRBD1 (6 bases). Deletions cut 7 bases from V and 3 bases from J, with 16 bases between. Germline CDR1 reads SQVTM; CDR2 reads ANQGSEA. The CDR3 has 13 amino acids. The DNA of the CDR3 is TGCAGCGCGTCCCCGGGACAACACTACGAGCAGTACTTC. It translates to CSASPGQHYEQYF.

In its sample, this clone was seen once. The chain joins TRBV4-1 to TRBJ2-5, with TRBD1 identical over 7 bases. With V trimmed by 3 bases and J by 2 bases, 3 bases remained unmatched. Germline CDR1 MGHRA, CDR2 YSYEKL. The CDR3 runs to 14 residues. The CDR3 sequence: CASSQPGQQETQYF. In DNA, the CDR3 is TGCGCCAGCAGCCAGCCGGGACAGCAAGAGACCCAGTACTTC.

This clone showed up just a few times. The rearrangement links TRBV7-9 to TRBJ2-7, with D unclear. Germline CDR1 is SEHNR and CDR2 is FQNEAQ (reference sequence). This CDR3 comprises 15 residues. V gave up 3 bases and J gave up 0 bases, with 12 bases separating them. The CDR3 here is CASSFERRPSYEQYF. CDR3 sequence (DNA): TGTGCCAGCAGCTTTGAGAGGCGCCCCTCCTACGAGCAGTACTTC.

The rearrangement links TRBV4-1 to TRBJ2-1; 10 nucleotides agree with TRBD2. The length of the CDR3 is 17 residues. The J segment lost 8 bases and the V segment lost 2 bases, leaving 12 bases of the junction unmatched. Germline values: CDR1 MGHRA, CDR2 YSYEKL. DNA of the CDR3: TGCGCCAGCAGCCAACCTTTAAGCGGGAGGGCCAGGCATGAGCAGTTCTTC. It translates to CASSQPLSGRARHEQFF.

The V and J genes are TRBV15 and TRBJ2-3, with 9 bases identical to TRBD2. The CDR3 covers 17 residues. With 0 bases clipped from V and 4 bases from J, the junction kept 8 bases outside the gene matches. Looked up from germline, CDR1 is LNHNV and CDR2 is YYDKDF (reference sequence). Here the CDR3 DNA reads TGTGCCACCAGCAGAGATACTGGAAGCGGGAGGTCAGATACGCAGTATTTT. Protein sequence: CATSRDTGSGRSDTQYF. Based on the CDR3 plus reference TRBV15 and TRBJ2-3, the full variable domain is DAMVIQNPRYQVTQFGKPVTLSCSQTLNHNVMYWYQQKSSQAPKLLFHYYDKDFNNEADTPDNFQSRRPNTSFCFLDIRSPGLGDTAMYLCATSRDTGSGRSDTQYFGPGTRLTVL.

This clone has just one count. V usage is TRBV21-1 and J usage is TRBJ2-1; the table's TRBD1 call for D was not verified on the DNA. TRBV21-1 is deemed a pseudogene. This CDR3 region has 16 residues. The CDR3: CASSKCPGQGYNEQFF. CDR3 coding DNA: TGTGCCAGCAGCAAATGTCCTGGACAGGGATACAATGAGCAGTTCTTC.

The V gene is TRBV4-1, the J gene TRBJ1-4; D not resolved. V was cut by 7 bases and J by 5 bases, with 11 bases left in between. This CDR3 is built from 13 residues. Germline assignment: CDR1 MGHRA and CDR2 YSYEKL. The CDR3 protein is CASNQRLNEKLFF. DNA for the CDR3: TGCGCCAGCAACCAGCGACTGAATGAAAAACTGTTTTTT.

The chain employs TRBV18 and TRBJ2-2, with D uncertain. V was cut by 2 bases and J by 0 bases, with 10 bases left in between. CDR3 length equals 16 residues. Looked up from germline, CDR1 is KGHSH and CDR2 is LQKENI. The CDR3 region is CASSPVAEANTGELFF. The CDR3 DNA is TGTGCCAGCTCACCAGTGGCAGAAGCGAACACCGGGGAGCTGTTTTTT.

The chain employs TRBV9 and TRBJ2-3, with D possibly being TRBD2 (6 bases). V was pared by 2 bases and J by 0 bases, with 25 bases between. Germline lookup yields CDR1 SGDLS and CDR2 YYNGEE. The CDR3 has 20 amino acids. CDR3 loop: CASSVGLTSAVVWSTDTQYF. The CDR3 bases are TGTGCCAGCAGCGTCGGGCTGACTAGTGCGGTCGTATGGAGCACAGATACGCAGTATTTT.

This clone occurred a few times. The rearrangement links TRBV2 to TRBJ1-2; unclear D gene. The CDR3 sequence is 12 residues long. The germline V and J ends were trimmed by 3 bases and 8 bases, with 10 bases remaining between them. Germline CDR1 is SNHLY and CDR2 is FYNNEI. The CDR3 sequence is CASSEDRYGYTF. CDR3 sequence (DNA): TGTGCCAGCAGTGAGGATAGGTACGGCTACACCTTC.

V usage is TRBV7-8 and J usage is TRBJ1-1; D ambiguous. Between the trimmed V and J ends, which lost 0 bases and 2 bases, there was a span of 4 bases. The CDR3 covers 13 residues. Germline CDR1 and CDR2: SGHVS and FQNEAQ. CDR3: CASSLALNTEAFF. The DNA for the CDR3 is TGTGCCAGCAGCTTAGCTCTTAACACTGAAGCTTTCTTT.

This chain uses TRBV11-3 with TRBJ2-1; TRBD2 is a possible D gene (6 bases). CDR3 length equals 15 residues. Per the germline V gene, CDR1 is SGHNT and CDR2 is YENEEA. Trimming removed 3 bases at V and 5 bases at J, with 14 bases between. For the CDR3, the DNA is TGTGCCAGCAGCTTCGGTCTGGGGGGTAACAATGAGCAGTTCTTC. It specifies CASSFGLGGNNEQFF.

The chain links TRBV5-1 to TRBJ2-5; D possibly uses TRBD1 or TRBD2 (6 bases each). The germline V gene has CDR1 SGHRS and CDR2 YFSETQ. The CDR3 covers 14 residues. V was cut by 0 bases and J by 4 bases, with 10 bases left in between. Written as DNA, the CDR3 is TGCGCCAGCAGCTTGGGACAGGAGGGAGAGACCCAGTACTTC. It is translated as CASSLGQEGETQYF.

The chain is built from TRBV29-1 and TRBJ2-2; maybe TRBD1 (5 bases). Germline-derived CDR1 and CDR2 are SQVTM and ANQGSEA. Trimming left V 0 bases short and J 7 bases short, with 6 bases between. This CDR3 contains 12 residues. The CDR3 reads CSVEERGGELFF. In DNA form, the CDR3 reads TGCAGCGTTGAAGAAAGGGGCGGGGAGCTGTTTTTT.

V gene TRBV5-4 combines with J gene TRBJ1-1; D possibly corresponds to TRBD1 (5 bases). Germline loops: CDR1 SGHNT, CDR2 YYREEE (reference sequence). Trimming stripped 0 bases from V and 0 bases from J, with 6 bases between. This CDR3 is 14 amino acids long. The CDR3 here is CASSLEGVNTEAFF. The CDR3 nucleotides read TGTGCCAGCAGCTTGGAAGGGGTGAACACTGAAGCTTTCTTT.

V is TRBV4-3 and J is TRBJ2-3; 7 bases are a match to TRBD1. CDR1 and CDR2 from the germline V gene are LGHNA and YSLEER. The CDR3 contains 13 residues. V was clipped by 4 bases and J by 9 bases; unmatched bases: 7. CDR3 bases: TGCGCCAGCAGCCCTCGACAGGGAGAAACGCAGTATTTT. This sequence encodes CASSPRQGETQYF.

The chain employs TRBV27 and TRBJ2-3; 9 nucleotides line up with TRBD2. CDR3 length equals 17 residues. Germline V gene sequence: CDR1 MNHEY, CDR2 SMNVEV (reference sequence). V shed 2 bases, J shed 2 bases, and the junction held 8 bases outside the gene matches. Here the CDR3 DNA reads TGTGCCAGCAGTTTAAATATCCTAGCGGGAAACACAGATACGCAGTATTTT. It is translated as CASSLNILAGNTDTQYF.

As regards this clone: Mismatch with germline at one junction end may stem from a read error. The J gene is TRBJ2-1, the V gene TRBV6-2 or TRBV6-3; D is unclear. CDR3 length: 12 residues. Looked up from germline, CDR1 is MNHEY and CDR2 is SVGEGT. The chain's CDR3 is CASSYSDNEQFF. The CDR3 DNA sequence: TGTGCCAGCAGTTACTCCGACAATGAGCAGTTCTTC.

The chain recombines TRBV7-6 with TRBJ2-2; no clear D gene. The germline V gene encodes CDR1 SGHVS and CDR2 FNYEAQ. The V and J ends lost 5 bases and 1 base respectively, with 14 bases between them. This CDR3 spans 16 amino acids. CDR3 sequence (DNA): TGTGCCAGCAGCCCTTTGGACCTAAAGAACACCGGGGAGCTGTTTTTT. It codes for CASSPLDLKNTGELFF.

The genes are TRBV5-1 and TRBJ1-1, with D uncertain. This CDR3 is built from 14 residues. The V end lost 3 bases, the J end lost 2 bases, and 11 bases lay between the germline ends. CDR1 and CDR2 (germline): SGHRS, YFSETQ. The CDR3 region has the DNA TGCGCCAGCAGCTCCATTACATCTAACACTGAAGCTTTCTTT. It encodes CASSSITSNTEAFF.

CDR3: CAWSAGQLYQPQHF. CDR3 in DNA: TGTGCCTGGAGTGCCGGACAGCTTTATCAGCCCCAGCATTTT. The chain is built from TRBV30 and TRBJ1-5; a weak D match, TRBD1 (6 bases). V was trimmed by 1 base and J by 5 bases, leaving 12 bases between them. Per germline, CDR1 GTSNPN and CDR2 SVGIG (reference sequence). This CDR3 region has 14 residues.

This clone was observed a single time. This chain uses TRBV20-1 with TRBJ2-7; D gene uncertain. The CDR3 loop spans 11 amino acids. The V end was cut by 7 bases, the J end by 2 bases, with 9 bases between. Germline V gene lookup returns CDR1 DFQATT and CDR2 SNEGSKA (reference sequence). CDR3 residues: CSVQKTYEQYF. In DNA, the CDR3 is TGCAGTGTACAGAAAACCTACGAGCAGTACTTC.

V gene TRBV30 combines with J gene TRBJ1-4; D gene ambiguous. The V gene lost 1 base and the J gene lost 7 bases, with 16 bases spanning the gap. Per the germline V gene, CDR1 is GTSNPN and CDR2 is SVGIG (reference sequence). This CDR3 contains 15 residues. Here the CDR3 reads CAWSGGNLYGEKLFF. For the CDR3, the DNA is TGTGCCTGGAGTGGCGGGAATCTATACGGTGAAAAACTGTTTTTT.

The V call is TRBV19, the J call TRBJ1-1; possible D gene TRBD1, 5 bases. V lost 3 bases and J 2 bases, leaving 16 bases between the germline ends. Germline V gene lookup returns CDR1 LNHDA and CDR2 SQIVND (reference sequence). CDR3 length equals 16 residues. As DNA, the CDR3 is TGTGCCAGTAGTATCCAATCAATGACAGATAACACTGAAGCTTTCTTT. Its protein product is CASSIQSMTDNTEAFF.

The gene calls are TRBV11-2 and TRBJ2-1; the match to TRBD2 covers 12 bases. This CDR3 is 15 amino acids long. Germline CDR1 is SGHAT and CDR2 is FQNNGV. V gave up 6 bases and J gave up 9 bases; unmatched junction bases: 9. CDR3 nucleotide sequence: TGTGCCAGCAGACGAACTAGCGGGGGGTCCCCTGAGCAGTTCTTC. As protein: CASRRTSGGSPEQFF.

V and J are TRBV2 and TRBJ1-2; D is unresolved. V lost 6 bases and J 2 bases, leaving 13 bases between the germline ends. There are 14 residues in the CDR3. Germline CDR1 and CDR2: SNHLY and FYNNEI. CDR3 loop: CASRAKILNYGYTF. DNA of the CDR3: TGTGCCAGCAGGGCTAAAATTTTAAACTATGGCTACACCTTC. Full variable domain (outside the CDR3, taken from reference TRBV2 and TRBJ1-2): EPEVTQTPSHQVTQMGQEVILRCVPISNHLYFYWYRQILGQKVEFLVSFYNNEISEKSEIFDDQFSVERPDGSNFTLKIRSTKLEDSAMYFCASRAKILNYGYTFGSGTRLTVV.

The chain joins TRBV6-5 to TRBJ2-4; no definite D call. V lost 2 bases to trimming and J lost 7 bases, with 12 bases between them. The germline V gene encodes CDR1 MNHEY and CDR2 SVGAGI. The CDR3 has 14 amino acids. The CDR3 is CASSYGVRMNIQYF. CDR3 DNA sequence: TGTGCCAGCAGTTACGGGGTCCGGATGAACATTCAGTACTTC.

This clone was detected a few times. The rearrangement joins TRBV19 to TRBJ1-1, with a weak D call TRBD1 (6 bases). V shed 7 bases and J shed 4 bases, with 13 bases lying between them. CDR1 and CDR2 from the germline V gene are LNHDA and SQIVND (reference sequence). The CDR3 is 13 amino acids. The CDR3 loop reads CASTPVGGTEAFF. Written as DNA, the CDR3 is TGTGCCAGTACCCCCGTAGGGGGCACTGAAGCTTTCTTT. The whole variable domain, filled in from reference TRBV19 and TRBJ1-1, reads DGGITQSPKYLFRKEGQNVTLSCEQNLNHDAMYWYRQDPGQGLRLIYYSQIVNDFQKGDIAEGYSVSREKKESFPLTVTSAQKNPTAFYLCASTPVGGTEAFFGQGTRLTVV.